This T cell receptor (beta chain) was obtained from a study of high-grade serous ovarian cancer treatment subgroups. The tumor samples were collected prior to definitive surgery or chemotherapy. General study findings and limits: Repertoire similarity ranged roughly 0.11 to 0.85 between tumors of one patient. These tumor repertoires lack spatial information from bulk sequencing.

Notes on this clone: Its antigen is as yet unknown.

Germline V gives CDR1 SGHTS, CDR2 YDEGEE. The CDR3 has 14 residues. Trimming at V came to 5 bases and at J to 8 bases, leaving 7 bases not matched to a gene. The table came from immunoSEQ multiplex PCR; TCRdb's copy has only in-frame clones and leaves some out. The profile shows some 540 clones, approximately 84% of them singletons. The sequenced sample was tumor tissue. The V gene is TRBV5-8, the J gene TRBJ1-6; 7 bases agree with TRBD1. The receptor was derived from a human donor with high-grade serous ovarian cancer. The CDR3, as DNA: TGTGCCAGCAGGAGACAGGGCTTTGATTCACCCCTCCACTTT. Residues: CASRRQGFDSPLHF.